A selection of T cell receptor beta chains follows, all from one sample in a study of post-analysis software for immune sequencing data. In TCRdb, the PCR reads were re-called with MiXCR into one record per CDR3 protein. The sample holds 350,000 to 450,000 distinct CDR3 sequences; roughly 30% are singletons and the top ten take about an eighth. The sample consisted of blood. The receptors derive from a girl under 18 with multiple sclerosis. Both conserved end residues are part of each CDR3. Fields, in order: D gene, V gene, J gene, clone size, CDR3 DNA, CDR3 protein. The D gene is left open where the match is weak. Clone size appears in some rows only: once, few, many, or a class for an expanded clone.

d_gene: TRBD2
v_gene: TRBV5-1
j_gene: TRBJ2-7
abundance: -
CDR3nt: TGCGCCAGCAGCTTTACTAGCGGGGTCCCCTCCTACGAGCAGTACTTC
CDR3aa: CASSFTSGVPSYEQYF

d_gene: -
v_gene: TRBV7-9
j_gene: TRBJ1-5
abundance: -
CDR3nt: TGTGCCAGCAGCTTGAGTGCGGAGCCCCAGCATTTT
CDR3aa: CASSLSAEPQHF

d_gene: TRBD1
v_gene: TRBV7-2
j_gene: TRBJ1-6
abundance: -
CDR3nt: TGTGCCAGCAGCTTCCCCCACAGGGGGCGAAATTCACCCCTCCACTTT
CDR3aa: CASSFPHRGRNSPLHF

d_gene: -
v_gene: TRBV20-1
j_gene: TRBJ2-5
abundance: -
CDR3nt: TGCAGTGCTTCAACATCGCCGGGTCCCTTCGATGAGCAGTACTTC
CDR3aa: CSASTSPGPFDEQYF

d_gene: TRBD1
v_gene: TRBV20-1
j_gene: TRBJ2-7
abundance: few
CDR3nt: TGCAGTGCTAGGGCGGACAGGGGGCGCTACGAGCAGTACTTC
CDR3aa: CSARADRGRYEQYF

d_gene: -
v_gene: TRBV11-2
j_gene: TRBJ1-4
abundance: -
CDR3nt: TGTGCCAGCAGCTTGAGGGCAACTAATGAAAAACTGTTTTTT
CDR3aa: CASSLRATNEKLFF

d_gene: -
v_gene: TRBV28
j_gene: TRBJ1-6
abundance: -
CDR3nt: TGTGCCAGCAGTCTAACAGGGATTAATTCACCCCTCCACTTT
CDR3aa: CASSLTGINSPLHF

d_gene: -
v_gene: TRBV7-9
j_gene: TRBJ2-1
abundance: few
CDR3nt: TGTGCCAGCAGCTTTTCACAGTTTTGGCAGTTCTTC
CDR3aa: CASSFSQFWQFF

d_gene: -
v_gene: TRBV7-2
j_gene: TRBJ2-3
abundance: -
CDR3nt: TGTGCCAGCAGCTTAGATTGGAACACAGATACGCAGTATTTT
CDR3aa: CASSLDWNTDTQYF

d_gene: -
v_gene: TRBV9
j_gene: TRBJ2-1
abundance: -
CDR3nt: TGTGCCAGCAGCCCCGCGTACCAAGAGACCCAGTTCTTC
CDR3aa: CASSPAYQETQFF

d_gene: -
v_gene: TRBV6-5
j_gene: TRBJ2-7
abundance: few
CDR3nt: TGTGCCAGCAGTTACTTACCGGGCCACTCCTACGAGCAGTACTTC
CDR3aa: CASSYLPGHSYEQYF

d_gene: -
v_gene: TRBV29-1
j_gene: TRBJ1-1
abundance: -
CDR3nt: TGCAGCGTTGTACCGCAGGTGAACACTGAAGCTTTCTTT
CDR3aa: CSVVPQVNTEAFF

d_gene: -
v_gene: TRBV20-1
j_gene: TRBJ2-3
abundance: -
CDR3nt: TGCAGTGCTAGTGGGGCGGGGCATACTCCAGGCGGTTCGCAGTATTTT
CDR3aa: CSASGAGHTPGGSQYF

d_gene: TRBD2
v_gene: TRBV20-1
j_gene: TRBJ2-1
abundance: -
CDR3nt: TGCAGTGCAGGGACTAGCGGGAATGAGCAGTTCTTC
CDR3aa: CSAGTSGNEQFF

d_gene: TRBD2
v_gene: TRBV7-6
j_gene: TRBJ2-1
abundance: -
CDR3nt: TGTGCCAGCAGCCCGCGGGGGGGGAACAATGAGCAGTTCTTC
CDR3aa: CASSPRGGNNEQFF

d_gene: -
v_gene: TRBV29-1
j_gene: TRBJ2-7
abundance: few
CDR3nt: TGCAGCGTCCTCGACAGAGGATACGAGCAGTACTTC
CDR3aa: CSVLDRGYEQYF

d_gene: TRBD2
v_gene: TRBV5-8
j_gene: TRBJ2-5
abundance: -
CDR3nt: TGTGCCAGCAGCGGCAGCGGGGCCTTGACCCAGTACTTC
CDR3aa: CASSGSGALTQYF

d_gene: TRBD1
v_gene: TRBV12-3/TRBV12-4
j_gene: TRBJ1-5
abundance: -
CDR3nt: TGTGCCAGCAGTTTAACCCCTACAGGGGATCAGCCCCAGCATTTT
CDR3aa: CASSLTPTGDQPQHF

d_gene: -
v_gene: TRBV3-1
j_gene: TRBJ1-2
abundance: once
CDR3nt: TGTGCCAGCAGCCCCACGGTCCGAGAAAGCTACACCTTC
CDR3aa: CASSPTVRESYTF

d_gene: -
v_gene: TRBV6-6
j_gene: TRBJ2-1
abundance: -
CDR3nt: TGTGCCAGCAGCTTTGGTCGGGGCTCAGGGGACAATGAGCAGTTCTTC
CDR3aa: CASSFGRGSGDNEQFF

d_gene: TRBD2
v_gene: TRBV7-9
j_gene: TRBJ2-1
abundance: -
CDR3nt: TGTGCCAGCAGCTTTGGAATAGCGGGGGGGCAGAGCTCCTACAATGAGCAGTTCTTC
CDR3aa: CASSFGIAGGQSSYNEQFF

d_gene: -
v_gene: TRBV4-2
j_gene: TRBJ1-1
abundance: -
CDR3nt: TGTGCCAGCAGCTGCCCCGGGGGGGCTGAGGCTGAAGCTTTCTTT
CDR3aa: CASSCPGGAEAEAFF

d_gene: TRBD2
v_gene: TRBV5-1
j_gene: TRBJ2-3
abundance: few
CDR3nt: TGCGCCAGCAGCTGGACTAGCGGGGATACGCAGTATTTT
CDR3aa: CASSWTSGDTQYF

d_gene: -
v_gene: TRBV5-1
j_gene: TRBJ2-5
abundance: -
CDR3nt: TGCGCCAGCAACATGGGGTACCAAGAGACCCAGTACTTC
CDR3aa: CASNMGYQETQYF

d_gene: -
v_gene: TRBV3-1
j_gene: TRBJ2-7
abundance: -
CDR3nt: TGTGCCAGCAGCCAAGATAGGAGATCCTACGAGCAGTACTTC
CDR3aa: CASSQDRRSYEQYF